The 17 T cell receptor beta chains listed next were all sequenced from one sample in a study of cytomegalovirus exposure and HLA in healthy donors. PCR was performed using 60 Vbeta and 13 Jbeta primers. The data were produced by immunoSEQ multiplex PCR, yet TCRdb's version contains in-frame clones alone and is incomplete. The data hold 90,000 to 150,000 clones, with over 6.5% observed a single time. The sequenced sample was PBMCs. These receptors were taken from a woman aged 40 to 55 in good health and CMV-seropositive.

This clone turned up a few times. The rearrangement uses TRBV6-1 and TRBJ1-2; D call uncertain. The germline V gene encodes CDR1 MNHNS and CDR2 SASEGT. V dropped 2 bases and J dropped 2 bases, with 9 bases sitting between them. The CDR3 spans 14 residues. The DNA for the CDR3 is TGTGCCAGCAGTGAAATAAGAGGGAACTATGGCTACACCTTC. Protein product: CASSEIRGNYGYTF.

The rearrangement links TRBV5-1 to TRBJ1-2; TRBD1 might be the D (5 bases). The CDR3 runs 16 residues. V shed 0 bases and J shed 7 bases, with 19 bases lying between them. Per the germline V gene, CDR1 is SGHRS and CDR2 is YFSETQ. The CDR3 DNA sequence: TGCGCCAGCAGCTTGGGGGCGGGGACCGCCGCGGGTGGCTACACCTTC. Amino acid sequence: CASSLGAGTAAGGYTF.

The chain employs TRBV19 and TRBJ1-1; D is possibly TRBD1 (5 bases). The ends were cut back, 8 bases at V and 1 base at J, with 20 bases in the middle. The CDR3 runs 16 residues. Germline V gives CDR1 LNHDA, CDR2 SQIVND (reference sequence). This CDR3 is CASADPPARENTEAFF. As DNA, the CDR3 is TGTGCCAGTGCCGACCCTCCGGCCAGGGAGAACACTGAAGCTTTCTTT.

This clone was detected only a few times. The chain is built from TRBV5-6 and TRBJ2-7; 9 bases match TRBD1. With 4 bases clipped from V and 0 bases from J, the junction kept 2 bases outside the gene matches. CDR1 and CDR2 from the germline V gene are SGHDT and YYEEEE. The CDR3 runs 14 residues. The CDR3: CASSGQGISYEQYF. CDR3 nucleotides: TGTGCCAGCAGCGGACAGGGGATCTCCTACGAGCAGTACTTC.

This clone was observed a handful of times. This chain uses TRBV6-5 with TRBJ2-7; tentative D call: TRBD1 (6 bases). Trimming pared 2 bases from V and 4 bases from J, leaving 15 bases between. CDR3 length: 15 amino acids. Germline CDR1 is MNHEY and CDR2 is SVGAGI. The CDR3 region has the DNA TGTGCCAGCAGTTACGGGGCTAACAGGGAATACGAGCAGTACTTC. Protein product: CASSYGANREYEQYF.

Many counts were recorded for this clone. V usage is TRBV7-9 and J usage is TRBJ1-4; the match to TRBD1 covers 10 bases. This CDR3 has 14 residues. From germline, CDR1 is SEHNR and CDR2 FQNEAQ (reference sequence). Trimming removed 0 bases from V and 8 bases from J; junction bases left unmatched: 0. The CDR3 bases are TGTGCCAGCAGCTTAGCGACAGGGGGCGAAAAACTGTTTTTT. Its translation is CASSLATGGEKLFF.

This chain links TRBV30 with TRBJ2-5; TRBD1 matches at 8 bases. TRBJ2-7 explains the end of the DNA better; the J call may be wrong. CDR3 length: 15 amino acids. CDR1 and CDR2 (germline): GTSNPN, SVGIG (reference sequence). The CDR3 DNA follows: TGTGCCTGGAGCGCCCGGGACAGGAGCTCCTACGAGCAGTACTTC. It codes for CAWSARDRSSYEQYF.

V and J are TRBV18 and TRBJ1-5; perhaps TRBD1 as D (5 bases). Germline-derived CDR1 and CDR2 are KGHSH and LQKENI. Between the trimmed V and J ends, which lost 4 bases and 0 bases, there was a span of 10 bases. This CDR3 is built from 15 residues. The CDR3 loop reads CASSRDSYSNQPQHF. The CDR3 bases are TGTGCCAGCTCACGAGACAGTTATAGCAATCAGCCCCAGCATTTT.

This clone was observed a few times. This chain connects TRBV6-5 to TRBJ2-1; D perhaps matches TRBD1 (7 bases). The V end lost 2 bases, the J end lost 6 bases, and 17 bases lay between the germline ends. The CDR3 runs 16 residues. CDR1 and CDR2 from the germline V gene are MNHEY and SVGAGI. CDR3 sequence: CASSYRGGGMSNEQFF. The CDR3 DNA reads as TGTGCCAGCAGTTACCGAGGGGGCGGGATGAGCAATGAGCAGTTCTTC.

This clone showed up just a few times. The gene calls are TRBV21-1 and TRBJ2-7; no DNA check was done on the table's D call, TRBD1. TRBV21-1 represents a pseudogene. The CDR3 is 12 amino acids. CDR3 sequence reads: CASSDRTYEQYF. In DNA form, the CDR3 reads TGTGCCAGCTCGGACAGGACCTACGAGCAGTACTTC.

This sequence joins TRBV7-2 and TRBJ2-7; D is ambiguous. The V end lost 5 bases, the J end lost 4 bases, and 12 bases lay between the germline ends. CDR1 is SGHTA and CDR2 is FQGNSA in the germline V gene. This CDR3 contains 13 residues. The CDR3 here is CASSPPPQYEQYF. CDR3 sequence (DNA): TGTGCCAGCAGCCCCCCACCCCAGTACGAGCAGTACTTC.

This clone was picked up a small number of times. The chain couples TRBV5-1 to TRBJ1-3, with TRBD1 matching 7 bases. The CDR3 contains 19 residues. With V trimmed by 2 bases and J by 1 base, 15 bases remained unmatched. In germline, CDR1 is SGHRS, CDR2 YFSETQ. The CDR3 bases are TGCGCCAGCAGCTTACCGGCAGGGGGAACGGCCAAATCTGGAAACACCATATATTTT. Its protein product is CASSLPAGGTAKSGNTIYF.

This clone has just a few counts. The V call is TRBV19, the J call TRBJ2-1, with TRBD2 identical over 10 bases. The CDR3 loop spans 16 amino acids. Germline trimming cut 2 bases from V and 4 bases from J; bases unmatched to any gene: 5. Germline values: CDR1 LNHDA, CDR2 SQIVND (reference sequence). Here the CDR3 reads CASSIKRGGSYNEQFF. CDR3 DNA sequence: TGTGCCAGTAGTATAAAGCGGGGGGGTAGTTACAATGAGCAGTTCTTC.

The V and J genes are TRBV5-1 and TRBJ1-5, with 7 positions matching TRBD1. Germline assignment: CDR1 SGHRS and CDR2 YFSETQ. The CDR3 has 14 amino acids. The V gene end was trimmed by 4 bases and the J gene end by 3 bases; junction bases not matched to a gene: 4. CDR3 loop: CASSPTGVNQPQHF. For the CDR3, the DNA is TGCGCCAGCAGCCCTACAGGGGTCAATCAGCCCCAGCATTTT.

This clone was found a few times. The J gene is TRBJ2-3, the V gene TRBV5-4; D remains unclear. CDR3 size: 14 residues. CDR1 is SGHNT and CDR2 is YYREEE in the germline V gene (reference sequence). V was shortened by 0 bases and J by 4 bases, with 9 bases between the two germline ends. CDR3 in amino acids: CASSLDPSSDTQYF. The CDR3 DNA reads as TGTGCCAGCAGCTTGGATCCGAGCTCAGATACGCAGTATTTT.

The table lists this clone with a few counts. The sample has other DNA sequences that encode this CDR3 too. CDR3 sequence: CASRAPGSSYNEQFF. The CDR3 DNA is TGTGCCAGCAGGGCCCCAGGAAGCTCCTACAATGAGCAGTTCTTC. The chain is built from TRBV6-1 and TRBJ2-1; D is uncertain. CDR1 is MNHNS, CDR2 SASEGT, per germline. The CDR3 has 15 residues. V was cut by 6 bases and J by 0 bases, with 12 bases left in between.

The CDR3 DNA is TGTGCCTGGAGTGTAGGCGGGGGGTTCGAGACCCAGTACTTC. This sequence encodes CAWSVGGGFETQYF. The chain has TRBV30 and TRBJ2-5, with TRBD2 matching over 8 bases. The V segment lost 0 bases and the J segment 5 bases; nucleotides outside the gene matches: 5. Germline V lookup: CDR1 GTSNPN, CDR2 SVGIG (reference sequence). The CDR3 runs 14 residues.